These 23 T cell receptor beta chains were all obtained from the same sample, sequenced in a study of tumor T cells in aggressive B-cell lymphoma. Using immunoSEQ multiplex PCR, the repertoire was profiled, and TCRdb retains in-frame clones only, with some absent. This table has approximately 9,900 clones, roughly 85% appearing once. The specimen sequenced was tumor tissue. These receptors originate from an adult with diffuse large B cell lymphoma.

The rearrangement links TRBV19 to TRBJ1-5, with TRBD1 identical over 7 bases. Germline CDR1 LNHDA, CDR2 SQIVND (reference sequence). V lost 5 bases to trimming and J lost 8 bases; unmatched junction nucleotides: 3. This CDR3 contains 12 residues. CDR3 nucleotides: TGTGCCAGTAGTCCCGACAGGGAGCCCCAGCATTTT. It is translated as CASSPDREPQHF. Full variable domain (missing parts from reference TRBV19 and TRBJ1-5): DGGITQSPKYLFRKEGQNVTLSCEQNLNHDAMYWYRQDPGQGLRLIYYSQIVNDFQKGDIAEGYSVSREKKESFPLTVTSAQKNPTAFYLCASSPDREPQHFGDGTRLSIL.

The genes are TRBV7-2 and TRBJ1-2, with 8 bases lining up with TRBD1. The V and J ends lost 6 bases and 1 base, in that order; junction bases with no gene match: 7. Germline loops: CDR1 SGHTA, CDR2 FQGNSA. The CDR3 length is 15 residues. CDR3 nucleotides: TGTGCCAGCAGTTCACAGGGGGTGGGTAACTATGGCTACACCTTC. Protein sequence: CASSSQGVGNYGYTF.

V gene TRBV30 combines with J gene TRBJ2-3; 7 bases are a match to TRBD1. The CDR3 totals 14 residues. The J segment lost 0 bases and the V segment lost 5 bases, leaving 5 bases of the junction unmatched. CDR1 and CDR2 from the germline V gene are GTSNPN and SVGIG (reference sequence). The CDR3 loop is CAWQTGFSTDTQYF. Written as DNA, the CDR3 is TGTGCCTGGCAGACAGGGTTTAGCACAGATACGCAGTATTTT.

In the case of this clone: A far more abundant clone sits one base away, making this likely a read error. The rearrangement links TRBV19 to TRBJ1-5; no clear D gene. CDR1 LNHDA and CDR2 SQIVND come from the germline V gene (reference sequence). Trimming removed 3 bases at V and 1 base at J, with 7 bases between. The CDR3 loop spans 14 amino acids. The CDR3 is CASSIPLSNQPQHF. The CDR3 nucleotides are TGTGCCAGTAGTATCCCCCTAAGCAATCAGCCCCAGCATTTT.

DNA for the CDR3: TGCGCCAGCAGCCCCCGACTAGCGTCATACGAGCAGTACTTC. Amino acids: CASSPRLASYEQYF. This chain connects TRBV4-1 to TRBJ2-7, with 8 nucleotides matching TRBD2. The CDR3 covers 14 residues. From germline, CDR1 is MGHRA and CDR2 YSYEKL. J gave up 4 bases and V 4 bases, and 6 bases lay outside the gene matches.

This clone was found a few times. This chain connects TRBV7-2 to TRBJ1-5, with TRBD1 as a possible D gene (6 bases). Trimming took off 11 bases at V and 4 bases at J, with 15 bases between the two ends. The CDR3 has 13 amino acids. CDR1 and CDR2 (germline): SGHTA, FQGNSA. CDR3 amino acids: CAAMGQQNQPQHF. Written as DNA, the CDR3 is TGTGCCGCGATGGGACAACAAAATCAGCCCCAGCATTTT.

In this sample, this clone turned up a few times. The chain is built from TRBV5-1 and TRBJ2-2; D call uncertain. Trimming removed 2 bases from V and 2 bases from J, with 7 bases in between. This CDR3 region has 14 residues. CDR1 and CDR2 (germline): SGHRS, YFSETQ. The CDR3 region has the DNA TGCGCCAGCAGCTTAACTATAAACACCGGGGAGCTGTTTTTT. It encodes CASSLTINTGELFF.

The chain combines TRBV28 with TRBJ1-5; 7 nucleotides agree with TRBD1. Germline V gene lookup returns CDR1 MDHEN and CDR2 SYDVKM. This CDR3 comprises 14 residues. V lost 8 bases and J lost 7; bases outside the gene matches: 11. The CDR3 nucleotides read TGTGCCAGCGGACAGGCTGGGGGGTTCCAGCCCCAGCATTTT. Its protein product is CASGQAGGFQPQHF.

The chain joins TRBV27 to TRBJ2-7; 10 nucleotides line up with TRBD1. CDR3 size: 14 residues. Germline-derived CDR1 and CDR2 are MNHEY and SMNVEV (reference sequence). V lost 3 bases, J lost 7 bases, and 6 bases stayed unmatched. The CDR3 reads CASSFGQGGKEQYF. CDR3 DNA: TGTGCCAGCAGTTTCGGACAGGGGGGGAAAGAGCAGTACTTC.

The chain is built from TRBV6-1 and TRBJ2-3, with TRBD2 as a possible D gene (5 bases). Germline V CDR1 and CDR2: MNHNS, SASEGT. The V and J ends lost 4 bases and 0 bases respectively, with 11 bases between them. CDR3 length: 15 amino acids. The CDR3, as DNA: TGTGCCAGCAGTGTTAGCGACGCTAGCACAGATACGCAGTATTTT. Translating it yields CASSVSDASTDTQYF.

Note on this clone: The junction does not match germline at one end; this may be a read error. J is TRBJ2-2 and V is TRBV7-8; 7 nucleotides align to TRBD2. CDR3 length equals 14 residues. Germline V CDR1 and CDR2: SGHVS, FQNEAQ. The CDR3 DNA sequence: TGTGCCAGCAGCCCACTAGCGAATACCGGGGAGCTGTTTTTT. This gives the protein CASSPLANTGELFF.

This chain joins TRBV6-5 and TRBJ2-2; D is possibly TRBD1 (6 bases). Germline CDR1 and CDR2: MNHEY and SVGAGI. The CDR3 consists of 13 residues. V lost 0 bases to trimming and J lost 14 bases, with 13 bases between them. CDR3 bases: TGTGCCAGCAGTTACTCGGGGGCCCCCGAACTGTTTTTT. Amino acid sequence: CASSYSGAPELFF.

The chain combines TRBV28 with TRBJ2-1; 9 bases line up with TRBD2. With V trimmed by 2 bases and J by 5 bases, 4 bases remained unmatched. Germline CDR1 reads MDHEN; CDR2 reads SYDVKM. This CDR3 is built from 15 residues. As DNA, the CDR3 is TGTGCCAGCAGTTTACGTAGCGGGGGAAACAATGAGCAGTTCTTC. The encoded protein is CASSLRSGGNNEQFF.

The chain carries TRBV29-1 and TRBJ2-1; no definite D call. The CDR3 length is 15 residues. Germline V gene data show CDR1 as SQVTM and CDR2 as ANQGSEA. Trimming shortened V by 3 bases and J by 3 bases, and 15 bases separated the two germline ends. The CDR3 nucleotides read TGCAGCGTTGACCTTCGTCCCGCTAGCTACAATGAGCAGTTCTTC. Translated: CSVDLRPASYNEQFF.

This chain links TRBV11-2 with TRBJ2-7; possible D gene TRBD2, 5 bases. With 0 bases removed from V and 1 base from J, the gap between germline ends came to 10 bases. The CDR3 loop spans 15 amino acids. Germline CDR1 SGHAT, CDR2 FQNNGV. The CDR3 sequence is CASSLDQQRSYEQYF. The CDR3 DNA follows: TGTGCCAGCAGCTTAGATCAACAGCGGTCCTACGAGCAGTACTTC. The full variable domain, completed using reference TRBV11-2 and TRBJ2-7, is EAGVAQSPRYKIIEKRQSVAFWCNPISGHATLYWYQQILGQGPKLLIQFQNNGVVDDSQLPKDRFSAERLKGVDSTLKIQPAKLEDSAVYLCASSLDQQRSYEQYFGPGTRLTVT.

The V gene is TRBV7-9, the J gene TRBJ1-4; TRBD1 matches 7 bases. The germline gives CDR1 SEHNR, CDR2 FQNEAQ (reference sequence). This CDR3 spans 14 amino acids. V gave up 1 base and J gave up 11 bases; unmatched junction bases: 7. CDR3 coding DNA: TGTGCCAGCAGCTTAGGCCAGGGGGGCGACAAACTGTTTTTT. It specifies CASSLGQGGDKLFF. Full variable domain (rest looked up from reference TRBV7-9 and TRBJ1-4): DTGVSQNPRHKITKRGQNVTFRCDPISEHNRLYWYRQTLGQGPEFLTYFQNEAQLEKSRLLSDRFSAERPKGSFSTLEIQRTEQGDSAMYLCASSLGQGGDKLFFGSGTQLSVL.

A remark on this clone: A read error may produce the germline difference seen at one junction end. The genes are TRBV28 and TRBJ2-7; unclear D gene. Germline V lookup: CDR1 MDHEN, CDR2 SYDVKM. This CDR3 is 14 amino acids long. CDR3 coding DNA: TGTGCCAGCAGTCTCGAGTTGGGCAGTTACGAGCAGTATTTC. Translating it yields CASSLELGSYEQYF.

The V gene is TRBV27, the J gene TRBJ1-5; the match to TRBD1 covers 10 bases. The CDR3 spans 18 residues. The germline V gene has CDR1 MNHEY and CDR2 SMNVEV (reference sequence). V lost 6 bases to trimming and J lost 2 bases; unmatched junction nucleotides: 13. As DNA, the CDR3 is TGTGCCAGCAGGTTGACCGGGACAGGGGTAATCGGCAATCAGCCCCAGCATTTT. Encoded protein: CASRLTGTGVIGNQPQHF.

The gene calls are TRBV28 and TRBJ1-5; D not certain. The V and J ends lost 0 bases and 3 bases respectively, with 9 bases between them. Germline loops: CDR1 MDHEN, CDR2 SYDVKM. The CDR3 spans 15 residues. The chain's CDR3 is CASSLWAGNNQPQHF. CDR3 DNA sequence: TGTGCCAGCAGTTTATGGGCAGGAAACAATCAGCCCCAGCATTTT.

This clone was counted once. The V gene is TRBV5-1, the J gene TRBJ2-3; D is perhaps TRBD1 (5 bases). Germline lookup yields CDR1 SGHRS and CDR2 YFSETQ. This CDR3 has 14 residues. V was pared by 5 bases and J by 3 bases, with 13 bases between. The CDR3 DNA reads TGCGCCAGCAGTTTTGCGAAGGGGACAGATACGCAGTATTTT. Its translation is CASSFAKGTDTQYF.

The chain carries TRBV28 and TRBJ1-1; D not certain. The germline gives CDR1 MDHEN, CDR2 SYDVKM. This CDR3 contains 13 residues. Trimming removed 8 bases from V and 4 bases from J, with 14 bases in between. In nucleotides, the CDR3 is TGTGCCAGCGGTGAGGGCTTACTCACTGAAGCTTTCTTT. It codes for CASGEGLLTEAFF.

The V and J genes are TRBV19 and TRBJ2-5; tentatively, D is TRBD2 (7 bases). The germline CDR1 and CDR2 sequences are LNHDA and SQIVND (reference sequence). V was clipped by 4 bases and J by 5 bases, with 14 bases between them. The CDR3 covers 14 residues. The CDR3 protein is CASSTGEGRETQYF. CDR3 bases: TGTGCCAGTAGTACAGGGGAGGGCCGTGAGACCCAGTACTTC.

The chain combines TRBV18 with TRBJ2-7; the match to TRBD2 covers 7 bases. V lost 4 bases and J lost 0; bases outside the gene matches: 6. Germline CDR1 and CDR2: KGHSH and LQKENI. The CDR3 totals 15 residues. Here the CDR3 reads CASSLRAGLSYEQYF. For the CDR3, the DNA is TGTGCCAGCTCACTTAGAGCGGGACTCTCCTACGAGCAGTACTTC.